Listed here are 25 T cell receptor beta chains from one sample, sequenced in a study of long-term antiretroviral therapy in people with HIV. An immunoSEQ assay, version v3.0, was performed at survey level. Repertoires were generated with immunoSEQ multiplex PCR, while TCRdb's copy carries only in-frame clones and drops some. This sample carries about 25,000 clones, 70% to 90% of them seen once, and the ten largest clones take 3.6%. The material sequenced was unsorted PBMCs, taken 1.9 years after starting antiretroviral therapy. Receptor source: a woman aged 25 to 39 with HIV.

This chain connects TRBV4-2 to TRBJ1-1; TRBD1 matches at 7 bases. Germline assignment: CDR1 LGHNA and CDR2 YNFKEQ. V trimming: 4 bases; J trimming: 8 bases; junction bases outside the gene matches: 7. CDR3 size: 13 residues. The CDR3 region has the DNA TGTGCCAGCAGCCTCTACCGGGACAGAGAAGCTTTCTTT. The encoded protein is CASSLYRDREAFF.

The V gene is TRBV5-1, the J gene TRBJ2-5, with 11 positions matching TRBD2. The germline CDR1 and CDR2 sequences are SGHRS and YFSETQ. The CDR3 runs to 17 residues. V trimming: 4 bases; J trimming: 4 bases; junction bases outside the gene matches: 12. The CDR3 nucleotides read TGCGCCAGCAGCACGGGATATAGCGGGGGGGCCGTAGAGACCCAGTACTTC. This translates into CASSTGYSGGAVETQYF.

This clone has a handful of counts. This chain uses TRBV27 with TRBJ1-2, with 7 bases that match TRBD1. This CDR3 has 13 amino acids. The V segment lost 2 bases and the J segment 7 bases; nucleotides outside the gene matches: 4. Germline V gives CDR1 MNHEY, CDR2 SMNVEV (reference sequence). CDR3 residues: CASSLTGTAGYTF. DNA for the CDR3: TGTGCCAGCAGTTTAACGGGGACAGCTGGCTACACCTTC.

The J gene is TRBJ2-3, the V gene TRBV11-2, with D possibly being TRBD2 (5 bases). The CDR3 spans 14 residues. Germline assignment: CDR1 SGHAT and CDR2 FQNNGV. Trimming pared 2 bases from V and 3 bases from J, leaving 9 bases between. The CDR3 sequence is CASSLYRGTDTQYF. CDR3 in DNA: TGTGCCAGCAGCTTATACCGGGGAACAGATACGCAGTATTTT.

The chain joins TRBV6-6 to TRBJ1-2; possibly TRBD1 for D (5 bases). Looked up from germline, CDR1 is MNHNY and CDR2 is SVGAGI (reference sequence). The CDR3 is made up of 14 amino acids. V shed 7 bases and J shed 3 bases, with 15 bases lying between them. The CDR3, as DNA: TGTGCCAGCAAACTAGGGGAGTCCTACTATGGCTACACCTTC. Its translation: CASKLGESYYGYTF.

The CDR3 coding sequence is TGCACCAGCATCGACAATATCGCATCCTACGAGCAGTACTTC. This translates into CTSIDNIASYEQYF. J is TRBJ2-7 and V is TRBV1; the D call TRBD1 from the table was never checked on the DNA. TRBV1 is designated a pseudogene. This CDR3 contains 14 residues.

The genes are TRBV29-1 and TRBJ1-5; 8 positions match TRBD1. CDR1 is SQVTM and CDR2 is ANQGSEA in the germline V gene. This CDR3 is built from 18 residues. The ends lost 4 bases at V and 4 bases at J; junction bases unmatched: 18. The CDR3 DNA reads TGCAGCGTTGCCGGATCACCTGGACAGGGTATGGGTAATCAGCCCCAGCATTTT. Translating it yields CSVAGSPGQGMGNQPQHF.

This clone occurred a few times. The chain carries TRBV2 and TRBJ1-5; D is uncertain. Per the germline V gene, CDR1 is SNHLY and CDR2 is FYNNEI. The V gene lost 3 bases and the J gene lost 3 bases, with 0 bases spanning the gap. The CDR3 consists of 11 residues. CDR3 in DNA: TGTGCCAGCAGTGACAATCAGCCCCAGCATTTT. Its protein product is CASSDNQPQHF. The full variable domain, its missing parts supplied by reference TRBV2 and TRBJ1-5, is EPEVTQTPSHQVTQMGQEVILRCVPISNHLYFYWYRQILGQKVEFLVSFYNNEISEKSEIFDDQFSVERPDGSNFTLKIRSTKLEDSAMYFCASSDNQPQHFGDGTRLSIL.

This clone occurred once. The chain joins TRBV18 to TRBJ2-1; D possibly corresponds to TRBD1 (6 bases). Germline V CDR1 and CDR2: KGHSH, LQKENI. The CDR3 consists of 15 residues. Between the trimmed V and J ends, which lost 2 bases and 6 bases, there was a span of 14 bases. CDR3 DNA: TGTGCCAGCTCACCAGACAGGACCTCCATCAATGAGCAGTTCTTC. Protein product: CASSPDRTSINEQFF.

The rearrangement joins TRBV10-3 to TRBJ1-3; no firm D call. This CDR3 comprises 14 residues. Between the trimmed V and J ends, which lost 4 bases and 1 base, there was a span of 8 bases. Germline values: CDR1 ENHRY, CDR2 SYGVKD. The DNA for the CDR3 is TGTGCCATCAGTGGCGAGGAGTCTGGAAACACCATATATTTT. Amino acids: CAISGEESGNTIYF.

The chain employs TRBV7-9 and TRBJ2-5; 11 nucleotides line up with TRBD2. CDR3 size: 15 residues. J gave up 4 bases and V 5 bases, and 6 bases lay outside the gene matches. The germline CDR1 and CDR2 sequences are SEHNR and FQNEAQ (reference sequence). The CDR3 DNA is TGTGCCAGCAGCAATAGCGGGGGGGCCCGAGAGACCCAGTACTTC. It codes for CASSNSGGARETQYF.

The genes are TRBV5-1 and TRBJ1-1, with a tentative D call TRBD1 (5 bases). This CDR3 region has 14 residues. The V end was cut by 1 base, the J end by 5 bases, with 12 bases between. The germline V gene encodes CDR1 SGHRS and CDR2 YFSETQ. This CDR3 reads CASSLFRGVTEAFF. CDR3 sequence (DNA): TGCGCCAGCAGCTTGTTTCGAGGGGTTACTGAAGCTTTCTTT. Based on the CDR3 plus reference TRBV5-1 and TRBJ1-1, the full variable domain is KAGVTQTPRYLIKTRGQQVTLSCSPISGHRSVSWYQQTPGQGLQFLFEYFSETQRNKGNFPGRFSGRQFSNSRSEMNVSTLELGDSALYLCASSLFRGVTEAFFGQGTRLTVV.

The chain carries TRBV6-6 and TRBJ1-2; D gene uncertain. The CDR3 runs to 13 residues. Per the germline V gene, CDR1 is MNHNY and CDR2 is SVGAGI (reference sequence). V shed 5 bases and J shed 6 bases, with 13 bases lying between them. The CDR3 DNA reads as TGTGCCAGCAGTGTGTTTGAGACAAATGGCTACACCTTC. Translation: CASSVFETNGYTF.

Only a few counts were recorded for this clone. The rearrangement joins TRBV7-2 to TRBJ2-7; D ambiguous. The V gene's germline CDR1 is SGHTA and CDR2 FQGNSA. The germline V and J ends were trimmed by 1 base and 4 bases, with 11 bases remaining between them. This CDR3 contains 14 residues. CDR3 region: CASSLGPGTYEQYF. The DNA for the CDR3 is TGTGCCAGCAGCTTAGGCCCAGGAACTTACGAGCAGTACTTC.

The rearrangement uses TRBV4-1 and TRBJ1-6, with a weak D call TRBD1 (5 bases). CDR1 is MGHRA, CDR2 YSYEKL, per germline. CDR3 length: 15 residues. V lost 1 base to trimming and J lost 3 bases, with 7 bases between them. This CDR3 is CASSQVGDYNSPLHF. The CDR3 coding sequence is TGCGCCAGCAGCCAAGTAGGGGACTATAATTCACCCCTCCACTTT.

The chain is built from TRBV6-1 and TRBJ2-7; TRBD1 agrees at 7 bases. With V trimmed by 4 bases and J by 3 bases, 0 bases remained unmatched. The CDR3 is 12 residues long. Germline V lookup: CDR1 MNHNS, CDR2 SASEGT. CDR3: CASSGQGYEQYF. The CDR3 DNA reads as TGTGCCAGCAGTGGACAGGGCTACGAGCAGTACTTC.

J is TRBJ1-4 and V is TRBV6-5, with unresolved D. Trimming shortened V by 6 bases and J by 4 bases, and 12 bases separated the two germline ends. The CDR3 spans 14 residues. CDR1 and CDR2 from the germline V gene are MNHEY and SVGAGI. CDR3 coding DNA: TGTGCCAGCAGGCCACAGTTCCTTAATGAAAAACTGTTTTTT. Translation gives CASRPQFLNEKLFF.

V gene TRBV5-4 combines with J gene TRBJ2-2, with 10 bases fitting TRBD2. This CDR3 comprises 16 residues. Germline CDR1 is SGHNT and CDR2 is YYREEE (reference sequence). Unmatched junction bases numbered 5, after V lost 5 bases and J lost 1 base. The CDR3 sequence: CASSQVAGGNTGELFF. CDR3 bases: TGTGCCAGCAGTCAAGTAGCGGGGGGGAACACCGGGGAGCTGTTTTTT.

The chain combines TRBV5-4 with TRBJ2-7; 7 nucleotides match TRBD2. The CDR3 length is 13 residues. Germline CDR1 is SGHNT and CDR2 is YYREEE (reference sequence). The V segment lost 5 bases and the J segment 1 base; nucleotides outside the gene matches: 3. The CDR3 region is CASSFGGSYEQYV. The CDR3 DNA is TGTGCCAGCAGTTTCGGGGGGTCCTACGAGCAGTACGTC.

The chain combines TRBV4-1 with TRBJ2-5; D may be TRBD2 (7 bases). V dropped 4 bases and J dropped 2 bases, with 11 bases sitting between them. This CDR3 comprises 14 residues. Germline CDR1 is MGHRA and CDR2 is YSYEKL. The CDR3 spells CASSLRGAQETQYF. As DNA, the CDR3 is TGCGCCAGCAGCCTACGGGGGGCTCAAGAGACCCAGTACTTC.

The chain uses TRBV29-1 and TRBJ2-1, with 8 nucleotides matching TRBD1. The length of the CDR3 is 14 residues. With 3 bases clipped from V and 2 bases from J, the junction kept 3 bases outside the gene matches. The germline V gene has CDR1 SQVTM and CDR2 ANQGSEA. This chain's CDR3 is CSVEGTGTYNEQFF. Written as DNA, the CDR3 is TGCAGCGTTGAGGGGACAGGAACCTACAATGAGCAGTTCTTC.

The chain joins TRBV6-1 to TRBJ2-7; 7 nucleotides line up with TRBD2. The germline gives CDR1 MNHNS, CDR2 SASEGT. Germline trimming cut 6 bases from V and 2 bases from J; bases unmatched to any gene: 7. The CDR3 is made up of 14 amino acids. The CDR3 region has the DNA TGTGCCAGCAGATCGGGGGGAGGGGCCTACGAGCAGTACGTC. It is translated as CASRSGGGAYEQYV.

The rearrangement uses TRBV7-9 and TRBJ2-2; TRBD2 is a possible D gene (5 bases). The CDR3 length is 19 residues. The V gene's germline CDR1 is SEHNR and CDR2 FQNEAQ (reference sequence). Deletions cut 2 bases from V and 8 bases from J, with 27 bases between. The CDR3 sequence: CASSLLSTPLAGAFGELFF. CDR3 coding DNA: TGTGCCAGCAGCTTATTGTCAACTCCCCTGGCGGGCGCCTTTGGGGAGCTGTTTTTT.

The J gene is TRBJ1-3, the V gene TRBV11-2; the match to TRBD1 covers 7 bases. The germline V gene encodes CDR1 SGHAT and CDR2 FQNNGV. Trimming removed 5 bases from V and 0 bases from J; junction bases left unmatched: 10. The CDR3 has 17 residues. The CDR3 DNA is TGTGCCAGCAGCGTAGGTAACAGGGGACCCTCTGGAAACACCATATATTTT. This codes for CASSVGNRGPSGNTIYF.

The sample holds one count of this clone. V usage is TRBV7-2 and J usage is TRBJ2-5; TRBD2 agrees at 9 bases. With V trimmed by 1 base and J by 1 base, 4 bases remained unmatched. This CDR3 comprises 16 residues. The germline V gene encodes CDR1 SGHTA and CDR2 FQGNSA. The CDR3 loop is CASSLDPSGVQETQYF. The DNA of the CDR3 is TGTGCCAGCAGCTTAGATCCTAGCGGGGTCCAAGAGACCCAGTACTTC.